Below, 21 T cell receptor beta chains from the same sample are listed, as sequenced in a study of T cell responses to AZD1222 COVID-19 vaccine. TCRdb's copy holds only in-frame clones and misses some; the assay was immunoSEQ multiplex PCR. This sample has approximately 150,000 clones, with around 90% found just once. The material sequenced was peripheral blood, taken on day 0 of AZD1222 vaccination. The receptors originated from an adult in good health.

The CDR3 sequence is CASSQDRGLTRLGYGYTF. The CDR3 DNA is TGTGCCAGCAGCCAAGATCGGGGGCTAACAAGGTTGGGGTATGGCTACACCTTC. This chain links TRBV14 with TRBJ1-2, with a possible D match to TRBD1 (6 bases). Deletions cut 0 bases from V and 5 bases from J, with 22 bases between. The CDR3 is made up of 18 amino acids. The germline CDR1 and CDR2 sequences are SGHDN and FVKESK.

This chain connects TRBV2 to TRBJ2-7; 11 bases align to TRBD1. The germline CDR1 and CDR2 sequences are SNHLY and FYNNEI. With V trimmed by 1 base and J by 4 bases, 6 bases remained unmatched. This CDR3 spans 16 amino acids. Here the CDR3 reads CASSEERTGGRYEQYF. For the CDR3, the DNA is TGTGCCAGCAGTGAAGAGAGGACAGGGGGCAGATACGAGCAGTACTTC.

The chain combines TRBV18 with TRBJ1-5; D gene uncertain. CDR1 KGHSH and CDR2 LQKENI come from the germline V gene. The CDR3 sequence is 13 residues long. Between the trimmed V and J ends, which lost 10 bases and 1 base, there was a span of 11 bases. CDR3 bases: TGTGCCACCTCCTACCAAAGCAATCAGCCCCAGCATTTT. This codes for CATSYQSNQPQHF.

The CDR3 coding sequence is TGTGCCTGGAGTGTACGGGCGGGGGCAGTCTACGAGCAGTACTTC. Its protein product is CAWSVRAGAVYEQYF. The J gene is TRBJ2-7, the V gene TRBV30, with TRBD2 as a possible D gene (7 bases). V dropped 0 bases and J dropped 3 bases, with 15 bases sitting between them. This CDR3 is built from 15 residues. The germline V gene has CDR1 GTSNPN and CDR2 SVGIG (reference sequence).

The chain links TRBV6-5 to TRBJ1-5; tentatively, D is TRBD1 (6 bases). Trimming stripped 11 bases from V and 3 bases from J, with 14 bases between. This CDR3 contains 13 residues. Germline loops: CDR1 MNHEY, CDR2 SVGAGI. The CDR3: CASRGAYNQPQHF. The CDR3 DNA reads TGTGCCTCCCGGGGGGCCTACAATCAGCCCCAGCATTTT.

This rearrangement joins TRBV2 to TRBJ1-2, with D unresolved. Trimming removed 5 bases at V and 1 base at J, with 8 bases between. This CDR3 is built from 13 residues. From germline, CDR1 is SNHLY and CDR2 FYNNEI. The chain's CDR3 is CASSTLGNYGYTF. CDR3 DNA sequence: TGTGCCAGCAGTACTCTCGGTAACTATGGCTACACCTTC. Full variable domain (outside the CDR3, taken from reference TRBV2 and TRBJ1-2): EPEVTQTPSHQVTQMGQEVILRCVPISNHLYFYWYRQILGQKVEFLVSFYNNEISEKSEIFDDQFSVERPDGSNFTLKIRSTKLEDSAMYFCASSTLGNYGYTFGSGTRLTVV.

The rearrangement links TRBV24-1 to TRBJ1-5; D is possibly TRBD1 (6 bases). The germline V gene has CDR1 KGHDR and CDR2 SFDVKD. This CDR3 comprises 15 residues. The CDR3, as DNA: TGTCCCCTGGTCGGGGGGCGTTCGTGCAATCAGCCCCAGCATTTT. Residues: CPLVGGRSCNQPQHF.

This rearrangement joins TRBV3-1 (or the pseudogene TRBV3-2) to TRBJ2-7, with 8 bases that match TRBD2. Unmatched junction bases numbered 8, after V lost 1 base and J lost 6 bases. The germline V gene has CDR1 LGHDT and CDR2 YNNKEL (reference sequence). This CDR3 is built from 15 residues. CDR3 sequence: CASSQGGTRKREQYF. The DNA of the CDR3 is TGTGCCAGCAGCCAAGGTGGGACTAGGAAACGCGAGCAGTACTTC.

The chain carries TRBV15 and TRBJ2-1; the D is unclear. In germline, CDR1 is LNHNV, CDR2 YYDKDF (reference sequence). Trimming left V 0 bases short and J 7 bases short, with 7 bases between. The CDR3 has 13 residues. CDR3 protein: CATSRDIANEQFF. DNA of the CDR3: TGTGCCACCAGCAGAGATATTGCTAATGAGCAGTTCTTC.

The chain recombines TRBV7-2 with TRBJ1-2; 8 bases fit TRBD1. The CDR3 runs 14 residues. Per the germline V gene, CDR1 is SGHTA and CDR2 is FQGNSA. Germline trimming cut 1 base from V and 7 bases from J; bases unmatched to any gene: 5. DNA of the CDR3: TGTGCCAGCAGCTTAGGGCAGGGGGCTGGTGGCTACACCTTC. Its protein is CASSLGQGAGGYTF.

The chain couples TRBV3-1 (or the pseudogene TRBV3-2) to TRBJ1-1; D gene uncertain. The CDR3 has 12 amino acids. In germline, CDR1 is LGHDT, CDR2 YNNKEL (reference sequence). Trimming pared 2 bases from V and 5 bases from J, leaving 6 bases between. CDR3 in amino acids: CASSQRGTEAFF. The CDR3 DNA sequence: TGTGCCAGCAGCCAAAGAGGTACTGAAGCTTTCTTT.

The table lists this clone with a count of one. The J gene is TRBJ1-6, the V gene TRBV27; 7 bases align to TRBD1. Germline V gene sequence: CDR1 MNHEY, CDR2 SMNVEV (reference sequence). Losses at the gene ends were 2 bases for V and 13 bases for J; bases not matched to a gene: 5. This CDR3 is built from 13 residues. The CDR3 DNA follows: TGTGCCAGCAGTTTAACAGGGGCGGAGCCCCTCCACTTT. Translation gives CASSLTGAEPLHF.

The chain recombines TRBV7-9 with TRBJ2-2; the match to TRBD2 covers 7 bases. Germline CDR1 SEHNR, CDR2 FQNEAQ (reference sequence). The CDR3 runs 15 residues. With V trimmed by 8 bases and J by 7 bases, 13 bases remained unmatched. CDR3 protein: CASPPPGRFNGELFF. CDR3 sequence (DNA): TGTGCCAGCCCACCCCCCGGGAGGTTTAACGGGGAGCTGTTTTTT.

CDR3 in amino acids: CASSLLSSGTQETQYF. The CDR3 nucleotides read TGTGCCAGCAGCTTGTTGTCTAGCGGGACGCAAGAGACCCAGTACTTC. The rearrangement links TRBV5-6 to TRBJ2-5, with 9 bases fitting TRBD2. Trimming removed 1 base from V and 2 bases from J; junction bases left unmatched: 6. The length of the CDR3 is 16 residues. Germline CDR1 SGHDT, CDR2 YYEEEE. Full variable domain (rest looked up from reference TRBV5-6 and TRBJ2-5): DAGVTQSPTHLIKTRGQQVTLRCSPKSGHDTVSWYQQALGQGPQFIFQYYEEEERQRGNFPDRFSGHQFPNYSSELNVNALLLGDSALYLCASSLLSSGTQETQYFGPGTRLLVL.

This sequence joins TRBV15 and TRBJ1-6; TRBD1 agrees at 7 bases. The CDR3 is 16 residues long. Trimming at V came to 8 bases and at J to 0 bases, leaving 7 bases not matched to a gene. CDR1 LNHNV and CDR2 YYDKDF come from the germline V gene (reference sequence). The CDR3 DNA is TGTGCCACCCGGACAGGCTCTAGCTCCTATAATTCACCCCTCCACTTT. Translation: CATRTGSSSYNSPLHF.

The chain uses TRBV19 and TRBJ1-3; weak D call: TRBD1 (6 bases). The CDR3 has 16 amino acids. The V gene lost 5 bases and the J gene lost 0 bases, with 14 bases spanning the gap. Germline V gene sequence: CDR1 LNHDA, CDR2 SQIVND (reference sequence). The CDR3 DNA reads as TGTGCCAGTAGTGAGCAGGGGACGGTCTCTGGAAACACCATATATTTT. This sequence encodes CASSEQGTVSGNTIYF.

V gene TRBV24-1 combines with J gene TRBJ1-2; D might be TRBD1 (5 bases). The ends were cut back, 5 bases at V and 10 bases at J, with 13 bases in the middle. The CDR3 spans 12 residues. The germline V gene has CDR1 KGHDR and CDR2 SFDVKD. In DNA, the CDR3 is TGTGCCACCAGTGGCCAGGGACTATCCTACACCTTC. Translating it yields CATSGQGLSYTF.

The chain carries TRBV7-9 and TRBJ2-3; 8 bases are a match to TRBD2. Germline-derived CDR1 and CDR2 are SEHNR and FQNEAQ (reference sequence). There are 16 residues in the CDR3. V trimming: 1 base; J trimming: 5 bases; junction bases outside the gene matches: 8. CDR3: CASSLVLAGSVDTQYF. CDR3 sequence (DNA): TGTGCCAGCAGCTTAGTGTTAGCGGGATCGGTAGATACGCAGTATTTT.

This chain links TRBV14 with TRBJ1-2; D not resolved. There are 15 residues in the CDR3. CDR1 and CDR2 (germline): SGHDN, FVKESK. V lost 6 bases and J lost 2, with 16 bases in between. This CDR3 is CASRGIDLPNYGYTF. The CDR3 coding sequence is TGTGCCAGCAGGGGAATCGACTTACCGAACTATGGCTACACCTTC.

This clone was counted only a few times. V and J are TRBV4-2 and TRBJ1-3, with TRBD1 matching over 7 bases. This CDR3 is 16 amino acids long. V lost 3 bases and J lost 4; bases outside the gene matches: 9. Germline loops: CDR1 LGHNA, CDR2 YNFKEQ. This chain's CDR3 is CASSQLQGSTGNTIYF. DNA for the CDR3: TGTGCCAGCAGCCAGTTACAGGGGAGTACAGGAAACACCATATATTTT.

The gene calls are TRBV19 and TRBJ1-2, with D unresolved. CDR3 length: 12 amino acids. With 9 bases removed from V and 4 bases from J, the gap between germline ends came to 12 bases. Germline V gene lookup returns CDR1 LNHDA and CDR2 SQIVND (reference sequence). The DNA for the CDR3 is TGTGCCAGCGGCTCTACTGGCTATGGCTACACCTTC. It codes for CASGSTGYGYTF.